The rows below give T cell receptor beta chains drawn from one sample of a study of identical twins. In TCRdb, the 5' RACE reads were re-called with MiXCR into one record per CDR3 protein. The sample has 1.5 million or so distinct CDR3 sequences; under 35% are singletons. The sequenced sample was cord blood. These receptors were taken from a newborn girl in good health. The CDR3 runs from the conserved cysteine through the conserved F or W. D genes are given only for firm matches. Rows give clone size only sometimes, using once, few, many, or a class for an expanded clone.

clone size: few
V gene: TRBV25-1
J gene: TRBJ2-3
D gene: TRBD2
CDR3 protein: CASPSGRNTDTQYF
CDR3 DNA: TGTGCCAGCCCTAGCGGGAGAAACACAGATACGCAGTATTTT

clone size: few
V gene: TRBV20-1
J gene: TRBJ2-3
D gene: TRBD2
CDR3 protein: CSASQGLAGGNTQYF
CDR3 DNA: TGCAGTGCTTCACAGGGACTAGCGGGGGGTAATACGCAGTATTTT

clone size: few
V gene: TRBV29-1
J gene: TRBJ2-7
D gene: TRBD1
CDR3 protein: CSVEDGGTGGYEQYF
CDR3 DNA: TGCAGCGTTGAAGACGGTGGGACAGGGGGGTACGAGCAGTACTTC

clone size: many
V gene: TRBV3-1
J gene: TRBJ2-7
D gene: TRBD2
CDR3 protein: CASSPGTSGSSYEQYF
CDR3 DNA: TGTGCCAGCAGCCCAGGGACTAGCGGTTCTTCCTACGAGCAGTACTTC

clone size: NA
V gene: TRBV27
J gene: TRBJ1-6
D gene: TRBD1
CDR3 protein: CASSYSRQGYNSPLHF
CDR3 DNA: TGTGCCAGCAGTTACTCCCGACAGGGATATAATTCACCCCTCCACTTT

clone size: few
V gene: TRBV10-3
J gene: TRBJ2-1
D gene: NA
CDR3 protein: CAIQTDPPYNEQFF
CDR3 DNA: TGTGCCATCCAGACGGACCCCCCATACAATGAGCAGTTCTTC

clone size: NA
V gene: TRBV20-1
J gene: TRBJ2-1
D gene: TRBD2
CDR3 protein: CSASSSGITYNEQFF
CDR3 DNA: TGCAGTGCTAGCTCTAGCGGGATTACCTACAATGAGCAGTTCTTC

clone size: many
V gene: TRBV5-1
J gene: TRBJ1-1
D gene: TRBD1
CDR3 protein: CASSLRQGNTEAFF
CDR3 DNA: TGTGCCAGCAGCCTCCGACAGGGGAACACTGAAGCTTTCTTT

clone size: few
V gene: TRBV28
J gene: TRBJ2-1
D gene: TRBD2
CDR3 protein: CASSLPGLAVTMSSSDYNEQFF
CDR3 DNA: TGTGCCAGCAGTTTACCCGGACTAGCGGTTACAATGAGCAGTTCGGACTACAATGAGCAGTTCTTC

clone size: few
V gene: TRBV25-1
J gene: TRBJ2-7
D gene: TRBD2
CDR3 protein: CASSEASGRTYEQYF
CDR3 DNA: TGTGCCAGCAGTGAAGCCAGCGGGAGGACCTACGAGCAGTACTTC

clone size: NA
V gene: TRBV27
J gene: TRBJ1-2
D gene: NA
CDR3 protein: CASSFAPGRQSYGYTF
CDR3 DNA: TGTGCCAGCAGTTTCGCCCCAGGGCGTCAGAGCTATGGCTACACCTTC

clone size: NA
V gene: TRBV5-1
J gene: TRBJ1-1
D gene: TRBD1
CDR3 protein: CASSPLQGSNTEAFF
CDR3 DNA: TGCGCCAGCAGCCCGCTACAGGGGTCAAACACTGAAGCTTTCTTT

clone size: NA
V gene: TRBV4-1
J gene: TRBJ1-2
D gene: TRBD1
CDR3 protein: CASSPRQGTDGYTF
CDR3 DNA: TGCGCCAGCAGCCCAAGACAGGGAACGGATGGCTACACCTTC

clone size: NA
V gene: TRBV12-3/TRBV12-4
J gene: TRBJ1-1
D gene: TRBD1
CDR3 protein: CASRLGQGNTEAFF
CDR3 DNA: TGTGCCAGCAGACTGGGACAGGGGAACACTGAAGCTTTCTTT

clone size: few
V gene: TRBV6-2/TRBV6-3
J gene: TRBJ1-5
D gene: TRBD1
CDR3 protein: CASSITDRAQPQHF
CDR3 DNA: TGTGCCAGCAGCATAACGGACAGGGCTCAGCCCCAGCATTTT

clone size: NA
V gene: TRBV20-1
J gene: TRBJ2-1
D gene: TRBD2
CDR3 protein: CSARAPGLGHNEQFF
CDR3 DNA: TGCAGTGCTAGAGCCCCGGGACTAGGCCACAATGAGCAGTTCTTC

clone size: NA
V gene: TRBV20-1
J gene: TRBJ2-2
D gene: TRBD1
CDR3 protein: CSARGAGGNTGELFF
CDR3 DNA: TGCAGTGCTAGAGGGGCAGGGGGGAACACCGGGGAGCTGTTTTTT

clone size: many
V gene: TRBV15
J gene: TRBJ2-4
D gene: NA
CDR3 protein: CATSRDQVLAKNIQYF
CDR3 DNA: TGTGCCACCAGCAGAGATCAGGTGTTAGCCAAAAACATTCAGTACTTC

clone size: few
V gene: TRBV2
J gene: TRBJ2-3
D gene: NA
CDR3 protein: CASSERGIPTDTQYF
CDR3 DNA: TGTGCCAGCAGTGAACGGGGGATCCCCACAGATACGCAGTATTTT

clone size: few
V gene: TRBV28
J gene: TRBJ2-5
D gene: TRBD1
CDR3 protein: CASSGTVTQETQYF
CDR3 DNA: TGTGCCAGCAGTGGGACAGTTACTCAAGAGACCCAGTACTTC

clone size: few
V gene: TRBV20-1
J gene: TRBJ2-4
D gene: NA
CDR3 protein: CSATFSLAKNIQYF
CDR3 DNA: TGCAGTGCGACCTTTTCGTTAGCCAAAAACATTCAGTACTTC

clone size: few
V gene: TRBV20-1
J gene: TRBJ1-5
D gene: TRBD1
CDR3 protein: CSAIRGGNQPQHF
CDR3 DNA: TGCAGTGCCATCAGGGGGGGCAATCAGCCCCAGCATTTT

clone size: few
V gene: TRBV6-6
J gene: TRBJ2-1
D gene: TRBD2
CDR3 protein: CASSPPSGTYNEQFF
CDR3 DNA: TGTGCCAGCAGTCCACCTAGCGGGACATACAATGAGCAGTTCTTC

clone size: NA
V gene: TRBV3-1
J gene: TRBJ2-7
D gene: NA
CDR3 protein: CASSRRDWSYEQYF
CDR3 DNA: TGTGCCAGCAGCCGCCGGGACTGGTCCTACGAGCAGTACTTC

clone size: many
V gene: TRBV14
J gene: TRBJ1-4
D gene: NA
CDR3 protein: CASSPRVNEKLFF
CDR3 DNA: TGCGCCAGCAGCCCCCGGGTCAATGAAAAACTGTTTTTT

clone size: NA
V gene: TRBV4-2
J gene: TRBJ2-7
D gene: NA
CDR3 protein: CASSQGSRAYEQYF
CDR3 DNA: TGTGCCAGCAGCCAAGGGTCTAGAGCCTACGAGCAGTACTTC

clone size: NA
V gene: TRBV7-9
J gene: TRBJ2-7
D gene: NA
CDR3 protein: CATGETETYEQYF
CDR3 DNA: TGTGCCACCGGGGAGACGGAAACCTACGAGCAGTACTTC

clone size: few
V gene: TRBV20-1
J gene: TRBJ1-4
D gene: NA
CDR3 protein: CSARVKGSRFSTNEKLFF
CDR3 DNA: TGCAGTGCTAGAGTAAAAGGCAGCCGATTCTCAACTAATGAAAAACTGTTTTTT

clone size: NA
V gene: TRBV20-1
J gene: TRBJ2-4
D gene: NA
CDR3 protein: CSASRQRVGVGEQCF
CDR3 DNA: TGCAGTGCTAGCCGACAGAGAGTGGGGGTGGGCGAGCAGTGCTTC

clone size: NA
V gene: TRBV5-4
J gene: TRBJ1-1
D gene: NA
CDR3 protein: CASSLPNRVTEAFF
CDR3 DNA: TGTGCCAGCAGCCTACCTAACAGGGTGACTGAAGCTTTCTTT

clone size: NA
V gene: TRBV5-4
J gene: TRBJ1-1
D gene: NA
CDR3 protein: CASSRESRQNTEAFF
CDR3 DNA: TGTGCCAGCAGCCGTGAATCCAGGCAGAACACTGAAGCTTTCTTT

clone size: NA
V gene: TRBV6-1
J gene: TRBJ1-6
D gene: NA
CDR3 protein: CASSEQLTNSPLHF
CDR3 DNA: TGTGCCAGCAGTGAACAGCTTACTAATTCACCCCTCCACTTT

clone size: few
V gene: TRBV20-1
J gene: TRBJ1-5
D gene: NA
CDR3 protein: CSAFSGGYSNQPQHF
CDR3 DNA: TGCAGTGCTTTCTCGGGGGGGTATAGCAATCAGCCCCAGCATTTT

clone size: many
V gene: TRBV10-3
J gene: TRBJ2-7
D gene: NA
CDR3 protein: CAIGLSHGTYEQYF
CDR3 DNA: TGTGCCATCGGATTATCTCACGGAACCTACGAGCAGTACTTC

clone size: NA
V gene: TRBV11-2
J gene: TRBJ1-4
D gene: NA
CDR3 protein: CASSLIQNEKLFF
CDR3 DNA: TGTGCCAGCAGCTTAATACAGAATGAAAAACTGTTTTTT

clone size: NA
V gene: TRBV3-1
J gene: TRBJ2-2
D gene: NA
CDR3 protein: CASSQVAGPTGELFF
CDR3 DNA: TGTGCCAGCAGCCAAGTGGCAGGCCCTACCGGGGAGCTGTTTTTT

clone size: NA
V gene: TRBV24-1
J gene: TRBJ2-4
D gene: NA
CDR3 protein: CATSDPRQEKNIQYF
CDR3 DNA: TGTGCCACCAGTGATCCCAGACAGGAGAAAAACATTCAGTACTTC

clone size: NA
V gene: TRBV5-1
J gene: TRBJ1-2
D gene: TRBD1
CDR3 protein: CASSSADRGSYTF
CDR3 DNA: TGCGCCAGCAGCTCGGCGGACAGGGGAAGCTACACCTTC

clone size: NA
V gene: TRBV5-1
J gene: TRBJ2-2
D gene: NA
CDR3 protein: CASSFTTAGELFF
CDR3 DNA: TGCGCCAGCAGCTTTACCACAGCGGGGGAGCTGTTTTTT

clone size: few
V gene: TRBV7-2
J gene: TRBJ1-2
D gene: NA
CDR3 protein: CASSLVPAPNYGYTF
CDR3 DNA: TGTGCCAGCAGCTTAGTGCCAGCCCCTAACTATGGCTACACCTTC

clone size: NA
V gene: TRBV24-1
J gene: TRBJ2-1
D gene: TRBD1
CDR3 protein: CATRDSYNEQFF
CDR3 DNA: TGTGCCACCCGGGACAGCTACAATGAGCAGTTCTTC

clone size: NA
V gene: TRBV7-8
J gene: TRBJ2-5
D gene: NA
CDR3 protein: CASSFQARSSPYF
CDR3 DNA: TGTGCCAGCAGCTTTCAGGCCAGATCGTCCCCGTACTTC

clone size: NA
V gene: TRBV29-1
J gene: TRBJ2-5
D gene: TRBD2
CDR3 protein: CSVGTSGVDQETQYF
CDR3 DNA: TGCAGCGTCGGGACTAGCGGAGTCGATCAAGAGACCCAGTACTTC

clone size: NA
V gene: TRBV11-2
J gene: TRBJ2-3
D gene: NA
CDR3 protein: CASSRTTGTDTQYF
CDR3 DNA: TGTGCCAGCAGCCGGACTACTGGCACAGATACGCAGTATTTT

clone size: NA
V gene: TRBV6-6
J gene: TRBJ2-4
D gene: NA
CDR3 protein: CASTGDSRGGNIQYF
CDR3 DNA: TGTGCCAGCACCGGGGACAGCCGGGGGGGAAACATTCAGTACTTC

clone size: NA
V gene: TRBV4-1
J gene: TRBJ1-3
D gene: TRBD1
CDR3 protein: CASSQDLQGGGNTIYF
CDR3 DNA: TGCGCCAGCAGCCAAGATTTGCAGGGGGGTGGAAACACCATATATTTT

clone size: NA
V gene: TRBV6-1
J gene: TRBJ1-5
D gene: NA
CDR3 protein: CASMGTDRRPQHF
CDR3 DNA: TGTGCCAGCATGGGGACCGACCGGAGGCCCCAGCATTTT

clone size: NA
V gene: TRBV2
J gene: TRBJ1-4
D gene: TRBD1
CDR3 protein: CASTRSPGGEKLFF
CDR3 DNA: TGTGCCAGCACGCGATCCCCAGGGGGTGAAAAACTGTTTTTT

clone size: NA
V gene: TRBV5-5
J gene: TRBJ2-7
D gene: NA
CDR3 protein: CASSFRSLSSYEQYF
CDR3 DNA: TGTGCCAGCAGCTTCAGGTCCCTAAGCTCCTACGAGCAGTACTTC

clone size: few
V gene: TRBV2
J gene: TRBJ1-5
D gene: TRBD1
CDR3 protein: CASRGGTGGKGPQHF
CDR3 DNA: TGTGCCAGCAGGGGCGGGACAGGGGGTAAGGGTCCCCAGCATTTT

clone size: NA
V gene: TRBV12-3/TRBV12-4
J gene: TRBJ2-1
D gene: NA
CDR3 protein: CASSPRGLKYNEQFF
CDR3 DNA: TGTGCCAGCAGTCCGAGGGGACTTAAATACAATGAGCAGTTCTTC

clone size: NA
V gene: TRBV29-1
J gene: TRBJ2-7
D gene: NA
CDR3 protein: CSVGSLTYEQYF
CDR3 DNA: TGCAGCGTAGGCAGCCTAACCTACGAGCAGTACTTC

clone size: few
V gene: TRBV21-1
J gene: TRBJ1-5
D gene: NA
CDR3 protein: CASTDSSNQPQHF
CDR3 DNA: TGTGCCAGCACGGACAGTAGCAATCAGCCCCAGCATTTT

clone size: once
V gene: TRBV11-3
J gene: TRBJ2-2
D gene: NA
CDR3 protein: CASSLVFTGEPFF
CDR3 DNA: TGTGCCAGCAGCTTAGTCTTCACCGGGGAGCCGTTTTTT

clone size: NA
V gene: TRBV20-1
J gene: TRBJ2-7
D gene: TRBD2
CDR3 protein: CSLAGAVSYEQYF
CDR3 DNA: TGCAGTCTAGCGGGAGCAGTCTCCTACGAGCAGTACTTC

clone size: NA
V gene: TRBV6-2/TRBV6-3
J gene: TRBJ2-1
D gene: TRBD2
CDR3 protein: CASSSLLAGGSYEQFF
CDR3 DNA: TGTGCCAGCAGTTCCCTACTAGCGGGAGGGAGTTATGAGCAGTTCTTC

clone size: many
V gene: TRBV6-5
J gene: TRBJ2-1
D gene: TRBD2
CDR3 protein: CASSRSGNLYNEQFF
CDR3 DNA: TGTGCCAGCAGTCGTAGCGGGAACCTCTACAATGAGCAGTTCTTC